What follows are 26 T cell receptor beta chains derived from one specimen sequenced in a study of blood T cell repertoires in COVID-19. TCRdb keeps only in-frame clones here, not all; method: immunoSEQ multiplex PCR. The sample comprises some 290,000 clones, just under 90% of which are singletons, and approximately 12% rests with the top ten. Sequences were obtained from peripheral blood. These receptors came from a woman under 40 with COVID-19, enrolled during active disease.

This clone was observed a single time. The genes are TRBV2 and TRBJ2-1; weak D call: TRBD2 (6 bases). Germline loops: CDR1 SNHLY, CDR2 FYNNEI. V was cut by 3 bases and J by 7 bases, with 19 bases left in between. CDR3 length: 16 residues. The CDR3 spells CASSDPGTSQGNEQFF. In nucleotides, the CDR3 is TGTGCCAGCAGTGACCCCGGAACTAGCCAGGGAAATGAGCAGTTCTTC.

The chain employs TRBV15 and TRBJ2-5; the D gene is possibly TRBD1 (5 bases). The V gene's germline CDR1 is LNHNV and CDR2 YYDKDF (reference sequence). The CDR3 runs 14 residues. Deletions cut 0 bases from V and 3 bases from J, with 8 bases between. The CDR3 DNA sequence: TGTGCCACCAGCAGAGACAGGGCCAAAGAGACCCAGTACTTC. Protein sequence: CATSRDRAKETQYF. Full variable domain (remainder filled in from reference TRBV15 and TRBJ2-5): DAMVIQNPRYQVTQFGKPVTLSCSQTLNHNVMYWYQQKSSQAPKLLFHYYDKDFNNEADTPDNFQSRRPNTSFCFLDIRSPGLGDTAMYLCATSRDRAKETQYFGPGTRLLVL.

V and J are TRBV7-2 and TRBJ1-3, with D uncertain. The germline gives CDR1 SGHTA, CDR2 FQGNSA. CDR3 size: 14 residues. V was pared by 5 bases and J by 0 bases, with 8 bases between. The CDR3 region is CASSDTASGNTIYF. The CDR3 DNA reads as TGTGCCAGCAGCGATACAGCCTCTGGAAACACCATATATTTT.

The chain combines TRBV6-5 with TRBJ1-1; a possible D gene is TRBD1 (6 bases). This CDR3 contains 12 residues. Between the trimmed V and J ends, which lost 7 bases and 11 bases, there was a span of 17 bases. Per germline, CDR1 MNHEY and CDR2 SVGAGI. The CDR3 DNA reads TGTGCCAGCACCAGTACGCAGGGGTTGGCTTTCTTT. Residues: CASTSTQGLAFF.

The V and J genes are TRBV5-4 and TRBJ1-2; D is perhaps TRBD1 (6 bases). The length of the CDR3 is 15 residues. V was pared by 2 bases and J by 5 bases, with 16 bases between. CDR1 SGHNT and CDR2 YYREEE come from the germline V gene (reference sequence). In nucleotides, the CDR3 is TGTGCCAGCAGCTTATCGACAGGCAATCCATATGGCTACACCTTC. It encodes CASSLSTGNPYGYTF.

This chain joins TRBV2 and TRBJ2-2, with 7 bases fitting TRBD2. The CDR3 runs to 14 residues. Germline-derived CDR1 and CDR2 are SNHLY and FYNNEI. With V trimmed by 5 bases and J by 4 bases, 4 bases remained unmatched. For the CDR3, the DNA is TGTGCCAGCAGTATGGGGGGGGTCACCGGGGAGCTGTTTTTT. As protein: CASSMGGVTGELFF.

The chain couples TRBV7-9 to TRBJ1-1; tentative D call: TRBD1 (5 bases). Germline V gene sequence: CDR1 SEHNR, CDR2 FQNEAQ (reference sequence). The CDR3 extends over 15 amino acids. V was pared by 1 base and J by 1 base, with 10 bases between. The CDR3: CASSLGTSENTEAFF. CDR3 sequence (DNA): TGTGCCAGCAGCTTAGGGACATCAGAGAACACTGAAGCTTTCTTT.

This chain uses TRBV18 with TRBJ2-5, with TRBD2 matching 7 bases. The CDR3 totals 14 residues. Germline assignment: CDR1 KGHSH and CDR2 LQKENI. V dropped 2 bases and J dropped 5; count of bases not matched to a gene: 5. CDR3 residues: CASSPWAGRETQYF. The CDR3 nucleotides read TGTGCCAGCTCACCATGGGCCGGGAGGGAGACCCAGTACTTC.

The chain has TRBV20-1 and TRBJ2-7, with 7 bases fitting TRBD2. Germline V gene data show CDR1 as DFQATT and CDR2 as SNEGSKA (reference sequence). This CDR3 spans 14 amino acids. The V gene end was trimmed by 3 bases and the J gene end by 0 bases; junction bases not matched to a gene: 5. CDR3 protein: CSASGRGDSYEQYF. CDR3 DNA sequence: TGCAGTGCTAGTGGACGGGGGGACTCCTACGAGCAGTACTTC.

The rearrangement uses TRBV3-1 (or the pseudogene TRBV3-2) and TRBJ1-6; 11 positions agree with TRBD1. Germline V lookup: CDR1 LGHDT, CDR2 YNNKEL (reference sequence). With 9 bases clipped from V and 7 bases from J, the junction kept 5 bases outside the gene matches. The CDR3 length is 14 residues. The CDR3 reads CASGQGAKNSPLHF. The CDR3 DNA sequence: TGTGCCAGTGGACAGGGGGCGAAGAATTCACCCCTCCACTTT.

This rearrangement joins TRBV29-1 to TRBJ1-4; TRBD1 matches 7 bases. Germline-derived CDR1 and CDR2 are SQVTM and ANQGSEA. J lost 4 bases, V lost 5 bases, and 7 bases had no gene match. The CDR3 length is 14 residues. The CDR3 sequence: CSVRPGQHNEKLFF. The CDR3 bases are TGCAGCGTTAGACCGGGACAGCATAATGAAAAACTGTTTTTT.

This chain's CDR3 is CASSESIGSYGYTF. The DNA of the CDR3 is TGCGCCAGCAGTGAGTCGATAGGGAGCTATGGCTACACCTTC. The chain employs TRBV10-2 and TRBJ1-2, with D hard to call. The CDR3 covers 14 residues. Trimming removed 0 bases from V and 4 bases from J, with 9 bases in between. The V gene's germline CDR1 is WSHSY and CDR2 SAAADI.

The chain carries TRBV13 and TRBJ1-4; D perhaps matches TRBD1 (5 bases). V was pared by 6 bases and J by 8 bases, with 19 bases between. The germline V gene has CDR1 PRHDT and CDR2 FYEKMQ (reference sequence). The CDR3 runs to 15 residues. This CDR3 is CASRDYGRGEEKLFF. CDR3 nucleotide sequence: TGTGCCAGCAGGGATTACGGCCGGGGGGAGGAAAAACTGTTTTTT.

The DNA of the CDR3 is TGTGCCAGCAGTTTTAACAGTGGGCAGCCCCAGCATTTT. It is translated as CASSFNSGQPQHF. V and J are TRBV27 and TRBJ1-5; D unclear. Germline V gives CDR1 MNHEY, CDR2 SMNVEV (reference sequence). Trimming removed 3 bases from V and 7 bases from J, with 10 bases in between. The CDR3 is 13 amino acids.

The chain recombines TRBV14 with TRBJ2-5; D is possibly TRBD1 (6 bases). Trimming cost V 1 base and J 1 base, with 19 bases left between them. The CDR3 has 18 amino acids. From germline, CDR1 is SGHDN and CDR2 FVKESK. CDR3 bases: TGTGCCAGCAGCCAAGCTCCAAGGACAGTAGAGGGCCAAGAGACCCAGTACTTC. Amino acids: CASSQAPRTVEGQETQYF.

This rearrangement joins TRBV19 to TRBJ1-6; TRBD1 matches at 8 bases. CDR1 is LNHDA and CDR2 is SQIVND in the germline V gene (reference sequence). The CDR3 is 14 residues long. V gave up 5 bases and J gave up 9 bases; unmatched junction bases: 6. In nucleotides, the CDR3 is TGTGCCAGTAGTCTACAGGGGGGAGGTTCACCCCTCCACTTT. Translating it yields CASSLQGGGSPLHF.

The rearrangement uses TRBV7-9 and TRBJ1-1; 7 bases line up with TRBD1. The CDR3 length is 14 residues. The germline CDR1 and CDR2 sequences are SEHNR and FQNEAQ (reference sequence). J was trimmed by 10 bases and V by 3 bases; bases with no gene match: 11. CDR3 in DNA: TGTGCCAGCAGCTTGAGGGGGCCTCGGGGGTTAGCTTTCTTT. Protein: CASSLRGPRGLAFF.

The chain is built from TRBV12-5 and TRBJ2-7; 7 bases line up with TRBD1. Germline V gives CDR1 LGHNT, CDR2 FRNRAP. The CDR3 is 14 amino acids. V shed 6 bases and J 7 bases; nucleotides not matched to a gene: 12. The CDR3: CASGTGTAMHEQYF. Written as DNA, the CDR3 is TGTGCTAGTGGGACCGGGACAGCTATGCATGAGCAGTACTTC.

This sequence joins TRBV18 and TRBJ2-7, with D possibly matching TRBD1 (5 bases). Trimming took 5 bases from V and 0 from J, leaving 8 bases between them. In germline, CDR1 is KGHSH, CDR2 LQKENI. The CDR3 has 13 amino acids. The CDR3 spells CASSGRDSYEQYF. DNA for the CDR3: TGTGCCAGCTCAGGCAGGGACTCCTACGAGCAGTACTTC.

The CDR3: CSVAPGEGEKETQYF. The CDR3 DNA reads as TGCAGCGTCGCCCCGGGGGAGGGGGAAAAAGAGACCCAGTACTTC. V and J are TRBV29-1 and TRBJ2-5; possibly TRBD2 for D (7 bases). V shed 6 bases and J shed 3 bases, with 20 bases lying between them. The CDR3 has 15 amino acids. The germline gives CDR1 SQVTM, CDR2 ANQGSEA.

The CDR3 DNA follows: TGTGCCAGCAGCCAAGAGGTCGGACTAGCGTTCGAGCAGTACTTC. Its protein is CASSQEVGLAFEQYF. The rearrangement uses TRBV4-2 and TRBJ2-7; the match to TRBD2 covers 9 bases. Germline CDR1 is LGHNA and CDR2 is YNFKEQ. CDR3 size: 15 residues. The trim removed 0 bases at V and 6 bases at J, leaving 6 bases unmatched.

This chain links TRBV5-4 with TRBJ2-1; 10 positions agree with TRBD1. This CDR3 is 15 amino acids long. Germline CDR1 and CDR2: SGHNT and YYREEE (reference sequence). V shed 4 bases, J shed 2 bases, and the junction held 3 bases outside the gene matches. The CDR3, as DNA: TGTGCCAGCAGCCCGGGACAGGGGACCTACAATGAGCAGTTCTTC. This sequence encodes CASSPGQGTYNEQFF.

The CDR3 spells CASSLRDRGSPLHF. The CDR3 region has the DNA TGTGCCAGCAGCCTCCGGGACAGGGGTTCACCCCTCCACTTT. The rearrangement joins TRBV3-1 (or the pseudogene TRBV3-2) to TRBJ1-6, with TRBD1 identical over 10 bases. Per germline, CDR1 LGHDT and CDR2 YNNKEL (reference sequence). V dropped 4 bases and J dropped 9; count of bases not matched to a gene: 3. This CDR3 is 14 amino acids long.

This rearrangement joins TRBV6-1 to TRBJ2-5; 7 nucleotides line up with TRBD1. This CDR3 region has 16 residues. J lost 7 bases, V lost 3 bases, and 14 bases had no gene match. Per the germline V gene, CDR1 is MNHNS and CDR2 is SASEGT. The CDR3 spells CASSETGTVLVGTQYF. CDR3 coding DNA: TGTGCCAGCAGTGAGACGGGGACAGTGTTAGTAGGGACCCAGTACTTC.

This chain links TRBV7-9 with TRBJ1-3; 8 bases map to TRBD1. Germline lookup yields CDR1 SEHNR and CDR2 FQNEAQ (reference sequence). V lost 4 bases and J lost 4; bases outside the gene matches: 6. CDR3 length: 15 residues. The CDR3 is CASSYTGGTGNTIYF. CDR3 in DNA: TGTGCCAGCAGCTATACAGGGGGTACAGGAAACACCATATATTTT. The complete variable domain, with remaining parts taken from reference TRBV7-9 and TRBJ1-3, reads DTGVSQNPRHKITKRGQNVTFRCDPISEHNRLYWYRQTLGQGPEFLTYFQNEAQLEKSRLLSDRFSAERPKGSFSTLEIQRTEQGDSAMYLCASSYTGGTGNTIYFGEGSWLTVV.

DNA of the CDR3: TGTGCCAGCAGGTGGGGACAAAGCTACGAGCAGTACTTC. Translated, it gives CASRWGQSYEQYF. This sequence joins TRBV6-5 and TRBJ2-7, with D possibly being TRBD1 (6 bases). The CDR3 is 13 residues long. The germline gives CDR1 MNHEY, CDR2 SVGAGI. Trimming took off 6 bases at V and 3 bases at J, with 12 bases between the two ends.